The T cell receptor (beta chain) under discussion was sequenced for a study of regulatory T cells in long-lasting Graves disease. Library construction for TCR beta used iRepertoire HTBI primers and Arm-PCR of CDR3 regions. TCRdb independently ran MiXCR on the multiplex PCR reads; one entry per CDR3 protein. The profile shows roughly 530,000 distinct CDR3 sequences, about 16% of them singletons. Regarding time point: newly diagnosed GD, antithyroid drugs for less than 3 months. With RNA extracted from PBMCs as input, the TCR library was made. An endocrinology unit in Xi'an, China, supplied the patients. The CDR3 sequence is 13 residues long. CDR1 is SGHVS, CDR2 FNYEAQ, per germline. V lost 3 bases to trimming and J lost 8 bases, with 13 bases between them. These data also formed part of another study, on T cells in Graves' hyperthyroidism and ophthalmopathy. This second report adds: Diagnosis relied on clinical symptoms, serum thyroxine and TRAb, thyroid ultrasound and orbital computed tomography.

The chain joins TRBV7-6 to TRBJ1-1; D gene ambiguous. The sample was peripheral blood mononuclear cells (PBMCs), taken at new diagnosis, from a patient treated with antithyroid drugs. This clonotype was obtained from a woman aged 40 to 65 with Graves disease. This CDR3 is CASSLTGLGEAFF. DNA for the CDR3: TGTGCCAGCAGCTTGACCGGCCTAGGGGAAGCTTTCTTT.